This T cell receptor (beta chain) originates from a study of control samples from healthy donors and cancer patients. Data came from immunoSEQ multiplex PCR; TCRdb stores just in-frame clones and leaves some out. The table shows some 120,000 clones, with more than 75% occurring only once. Trimming pared 2 bases from V and 1 base from J, leaving 14 bases between. Germline V lookup: CDR1 GTSNPN, CDR2 SVGIG (reference sequence). The length of the CDR3 is 15 residues. Material for sequencing was blood. The V gene is TRBV30, the J gene TRBJ1-2; tentative D call: TRBD1 (6 bases). This clonotype was obtained from a man aged 18 to 29 in good health. DNA of the CDR3: TGTGCCTGGAGTCCTGGGACACCGAATAACTATGGCTACACCTTC. Translating it yields CAWSPGTPNNYGYTF.